This T cell receptor beta chain is drawn from a study of T cell repertoires in cytomegalovirus infection. About the research overall: Recently identified HLA-C-restricted CMV epitopes were used, and well-studied HLA-B-restricted CMV epitopes were used as well. Public TCR beta signatures provided an indication of both CMV infection and a matching HLA type. General study points: There were HLA-C-restricted CMV-specific TCR beta clonotypes dominating the ex vivo response. Adding up the frequency of public TCR beta families identified people who carried CMV plus the relevant HLA.

Trimming cost V 1 base and J 0 bases, with 15 bases left between them. Germline lookup yields CDR1 SGHTA and CDR2 FQGNSA. The CDR3 spans 17 residues. This clonotype showed up many times. Its target is not known. MiXCR was run by TCRdb on the reads, yielding one entry per CDR3 protein. The sample shows roughly 90,000 distinct CDR3 sequences, less than 30% of them seen only once. This sequence was found in a human donor in good health (CMV status not recorded). Some clones in this sample may be carry-over from other donors' samples. Specimen: CD8+ T cells from cultured PBMCs, collected from culture after CMV antigen stimulation. The rearrangement uses TRBV7-2 and TRBJ1-1, with D unresolved. The CDR3 nucleotides are TGTGCCAGCAGCTTAGTTGGTGCCCCCTCCATGAACACTGAAGCTTTCTTT. Translation: CASSLVGAPSMNTEAFF.